This T cell receptor (beta chain) derives from a study of shared clonotypes between healthy human individuals. General study findings and limits: Naive subsets usually exceeded memory subsets in estimated richness.

As regards this clone: No antigen is known for it.

Per the study methods: Junction-only sequences produced by ImmunoSEQ had no quality scores, so filtering differed. TCRdb's table, derived via immunoSEQ multiplex PCR, lists solely in-frame clones and lacks some. Clone size and V and J calls were adopted from that table, with D and trimming inferred from the DNA. The sample lists about 2 million clones, 85% to 95% occurring once. CDR3 size: 15 residues. J gave up 3 bases and V 5 bases, and 7 bases lay outside the gene matches. The germline V gene has CDR1 SGHDT and CDR2 YYEEEE. The receptor comes from a man aged 18 to 29 in good health. The rearrangement uses TRBV5-6 and TRBJ1-4; 7 nucleotides match TRBD1. Sequencing input: naive CD4+ T cells sorted from blood. Subset noted: CD45RA+ positively selected. For the CDR3, the DNA is TGTGCCAGCAGGGTCACAGGGGAGGCTAATGAAAAACTGTTTTTT. This translates into CASRVTGEANEKLFF. The complete variable domain, with remaining parts taken from reference TRBV5-6 and TRBJ1-4, reads DAGVTQSPTHLIKTRGQQVTLRCSPKSGHDTVSWYQQALGQGPQFIFQYYEEEERQRGNFPDRFSGHQFPNYSSELNVNALLLGDSALYLCASRVTGEANEKLFFGSGTQLSVL.